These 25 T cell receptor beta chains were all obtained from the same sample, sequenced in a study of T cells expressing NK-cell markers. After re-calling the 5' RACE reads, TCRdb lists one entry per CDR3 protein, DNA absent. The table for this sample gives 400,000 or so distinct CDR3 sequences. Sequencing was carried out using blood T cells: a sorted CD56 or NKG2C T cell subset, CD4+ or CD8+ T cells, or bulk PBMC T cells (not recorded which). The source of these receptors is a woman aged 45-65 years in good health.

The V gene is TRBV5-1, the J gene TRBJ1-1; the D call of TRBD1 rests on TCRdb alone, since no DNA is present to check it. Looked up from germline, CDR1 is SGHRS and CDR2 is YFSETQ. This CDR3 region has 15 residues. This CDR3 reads CASSQTGMGNTEAFF.

The CDR3 sequence is CASSVEGGSKNIQYF. The chain uses TRBV9 and TRBJ2-4; the D call of TRBD1 rests on TCRdb alone, since no DNA is present to check it. The germline V gene encodes CDR1 SGDLS and CDR2 YYNGEE. The CDR3 length is 15 residues.

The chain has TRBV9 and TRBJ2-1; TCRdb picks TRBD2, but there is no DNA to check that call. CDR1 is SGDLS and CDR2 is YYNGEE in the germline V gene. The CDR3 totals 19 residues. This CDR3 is CASSVEVAGGGIPYNEQFF.

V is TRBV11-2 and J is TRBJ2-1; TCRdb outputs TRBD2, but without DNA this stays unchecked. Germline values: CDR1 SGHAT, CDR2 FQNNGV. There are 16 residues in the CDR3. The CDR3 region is CASSSPLTSGLDEQFF.

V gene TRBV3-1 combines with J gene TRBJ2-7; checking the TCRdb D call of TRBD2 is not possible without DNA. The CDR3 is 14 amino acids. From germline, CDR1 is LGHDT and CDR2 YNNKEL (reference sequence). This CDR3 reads CASSPMGREYEQYF.

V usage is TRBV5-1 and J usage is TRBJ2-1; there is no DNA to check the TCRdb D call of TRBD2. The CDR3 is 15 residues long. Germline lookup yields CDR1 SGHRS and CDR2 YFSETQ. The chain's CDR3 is CASRGTSGSSIEQFF.

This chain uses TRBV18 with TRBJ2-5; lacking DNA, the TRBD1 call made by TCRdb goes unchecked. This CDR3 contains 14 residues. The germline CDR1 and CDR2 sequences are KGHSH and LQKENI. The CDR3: CASSPNHGAETQYF. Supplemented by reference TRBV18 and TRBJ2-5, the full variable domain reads NAGVMQNPRHLVRRRGQEARLRCSPMKGHSHVYWYRQLPEEGLKFMVYLQKENIIDESGMPKERFSAEFPKEGPSILRIQQVVRGDSAAYFCASSPNHGAETQYFGPGTRLLVL.

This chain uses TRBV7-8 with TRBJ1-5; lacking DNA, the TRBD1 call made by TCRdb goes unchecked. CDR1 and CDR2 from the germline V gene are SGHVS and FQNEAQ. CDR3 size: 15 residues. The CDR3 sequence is CASSNGQVTYQPQHF.

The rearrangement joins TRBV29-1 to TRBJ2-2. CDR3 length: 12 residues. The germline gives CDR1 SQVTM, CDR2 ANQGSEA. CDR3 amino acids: CSVKQRTGELFF.

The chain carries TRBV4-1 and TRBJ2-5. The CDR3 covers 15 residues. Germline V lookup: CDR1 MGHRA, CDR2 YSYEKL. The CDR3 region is CASSLSVQTKETQYF.

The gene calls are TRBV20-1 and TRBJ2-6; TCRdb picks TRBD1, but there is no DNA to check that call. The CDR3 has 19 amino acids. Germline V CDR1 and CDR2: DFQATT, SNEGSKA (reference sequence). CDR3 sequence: CSARAGGTGFSVGANVLTF.

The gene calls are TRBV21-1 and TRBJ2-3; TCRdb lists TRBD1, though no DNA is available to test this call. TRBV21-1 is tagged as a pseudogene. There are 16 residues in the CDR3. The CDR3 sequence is CASSKRGRWGTDTQYF.

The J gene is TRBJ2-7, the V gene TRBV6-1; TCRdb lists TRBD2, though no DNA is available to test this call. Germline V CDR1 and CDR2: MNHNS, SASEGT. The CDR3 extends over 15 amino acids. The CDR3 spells CASSEGASGYHEQYF.

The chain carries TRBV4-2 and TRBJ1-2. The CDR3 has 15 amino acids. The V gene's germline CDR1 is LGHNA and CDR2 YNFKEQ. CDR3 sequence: CASSQERATNYGYTF.

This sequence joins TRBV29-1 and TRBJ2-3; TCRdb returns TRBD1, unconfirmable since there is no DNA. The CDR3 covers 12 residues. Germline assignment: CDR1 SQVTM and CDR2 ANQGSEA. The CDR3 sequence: CSVEVERGSQYF.

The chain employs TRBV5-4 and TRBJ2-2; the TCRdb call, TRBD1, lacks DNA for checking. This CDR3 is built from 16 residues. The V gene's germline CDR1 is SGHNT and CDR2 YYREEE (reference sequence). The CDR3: CASSPGQGAITGELFF.

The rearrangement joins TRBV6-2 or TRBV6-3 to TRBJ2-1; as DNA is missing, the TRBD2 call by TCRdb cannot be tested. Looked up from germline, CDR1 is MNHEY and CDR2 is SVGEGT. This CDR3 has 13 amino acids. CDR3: CASSGGIGGRRIF.

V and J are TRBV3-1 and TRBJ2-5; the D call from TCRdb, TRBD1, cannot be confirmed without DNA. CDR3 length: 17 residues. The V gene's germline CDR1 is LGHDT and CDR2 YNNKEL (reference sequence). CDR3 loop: CASSQGVRNRGRETQYF.

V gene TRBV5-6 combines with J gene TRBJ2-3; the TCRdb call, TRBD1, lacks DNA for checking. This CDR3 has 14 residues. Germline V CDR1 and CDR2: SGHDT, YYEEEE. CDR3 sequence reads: CASSWTTGTDTQYF.

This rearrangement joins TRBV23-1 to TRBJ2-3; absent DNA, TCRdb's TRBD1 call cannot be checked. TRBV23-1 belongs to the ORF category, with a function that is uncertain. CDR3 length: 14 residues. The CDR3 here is CASGQQGRTDTQYF.

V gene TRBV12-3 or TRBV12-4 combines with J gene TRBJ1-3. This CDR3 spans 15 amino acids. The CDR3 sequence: CASSPRVFSGNTIYF.

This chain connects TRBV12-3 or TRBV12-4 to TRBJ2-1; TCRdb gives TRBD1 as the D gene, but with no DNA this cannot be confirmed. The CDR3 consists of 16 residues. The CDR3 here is CASTSLTSRTYNEQFF.

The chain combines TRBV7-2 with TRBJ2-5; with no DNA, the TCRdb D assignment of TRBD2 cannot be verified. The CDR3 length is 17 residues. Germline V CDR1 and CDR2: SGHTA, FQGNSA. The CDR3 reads CASSKTGTSGNGETQYF.

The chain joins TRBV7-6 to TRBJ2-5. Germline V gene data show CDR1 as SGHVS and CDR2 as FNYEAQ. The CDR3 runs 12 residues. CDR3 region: CASRPSVETQYF.

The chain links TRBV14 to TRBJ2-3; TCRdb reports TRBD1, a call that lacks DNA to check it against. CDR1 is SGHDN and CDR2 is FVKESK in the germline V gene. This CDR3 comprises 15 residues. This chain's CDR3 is CASSQDPPAADTQYF. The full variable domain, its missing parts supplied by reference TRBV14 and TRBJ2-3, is EAGVTQFPSHSVIEKGQTVTLRCDPISGHDNLYWYRRVMGKEIKFLLHFVKESKQDESGMPNNRFLAERTGGTYSTLKVQPAELEDSGVYFCASSQDPPAADTQYFGPGTRLTVL.